This T cell receptor (beta chain) is drawn from a study of CXCR3-negative and CXCR3-positive naive CD8 T cells. All TRB cDNA libraries came from 5' RACE performed with UMI labels. TCRdb reprocessed the 5' RACE reads and stores each CDR3 protein as one record, lacking DNA. Here the sample table reports around 60,000 distinct CDR3 sequences. Overall study results and limits: After cryopreservation, expression of CXCR3 was partially reduced, and most assays were run with fresh PBMCs. In both naive subsets diversity was comparably high, whereas memory CD8+ cells showed much lower diversity.

Germline values: CDR1 MNHNY, CDR2 SVGAGI (reference sequence). The CDR3 consists of 14 residues. To note about this clonotype: Its antigen is still unknown.

The sample taken for sequencing was naive CXCR3- CD8+ T cells from blood. Noted subset: CD45RO-CCR7+CD27+CD95- naive CD8+ T cells lacking CXCR3 (TNR3-). The chain uses TRBV6-6 and TRBJ1-5; TCRdb's D call of TRBD1 is untestable without DNA. This receptor was taken from a human donor in good health. Some clones in this sample may be carry-over from other donors' samples. CDR3 residues: CASSYGTGDQPQHF.